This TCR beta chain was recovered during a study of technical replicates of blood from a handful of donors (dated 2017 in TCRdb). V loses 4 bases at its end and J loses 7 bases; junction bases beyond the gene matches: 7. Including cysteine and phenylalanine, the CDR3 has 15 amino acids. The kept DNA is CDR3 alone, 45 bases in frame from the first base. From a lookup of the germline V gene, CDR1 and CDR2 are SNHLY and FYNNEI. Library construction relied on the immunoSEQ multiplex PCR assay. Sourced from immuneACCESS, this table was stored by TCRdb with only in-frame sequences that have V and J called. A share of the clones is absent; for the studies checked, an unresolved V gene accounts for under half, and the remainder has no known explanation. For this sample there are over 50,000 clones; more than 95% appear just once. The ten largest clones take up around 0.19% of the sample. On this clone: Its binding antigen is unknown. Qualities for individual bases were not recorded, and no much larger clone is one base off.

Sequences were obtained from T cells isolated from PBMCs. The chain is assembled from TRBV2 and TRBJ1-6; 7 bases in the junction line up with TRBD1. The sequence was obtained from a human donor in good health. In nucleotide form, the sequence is TGTGCCAGCAGTGCACCTCCAGGGGGAAATTCACCCCTCCACTTT. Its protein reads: CASSAPPGGNSPLHF. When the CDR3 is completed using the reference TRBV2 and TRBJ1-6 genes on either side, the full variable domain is EPEVTQTPSHQVTQMGQEVILRCVPISNHLYFYWYRQILGQKVEFLVSFYNNEISEKSEIFDDQFSVERPDGSNFTLKIRSTKLEDSAMYFCASSAPPGGNSPLHFGNGTRLTVT.